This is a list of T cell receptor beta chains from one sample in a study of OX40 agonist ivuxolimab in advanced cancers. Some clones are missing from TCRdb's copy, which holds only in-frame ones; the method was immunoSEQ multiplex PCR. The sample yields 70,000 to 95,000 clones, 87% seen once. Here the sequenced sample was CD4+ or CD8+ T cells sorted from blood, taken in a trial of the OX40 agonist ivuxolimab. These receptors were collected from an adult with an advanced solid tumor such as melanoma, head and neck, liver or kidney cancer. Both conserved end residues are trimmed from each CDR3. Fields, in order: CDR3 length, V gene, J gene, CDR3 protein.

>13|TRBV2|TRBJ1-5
ASSESQGGNQPQH
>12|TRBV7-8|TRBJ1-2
ASSFGRFETGYT
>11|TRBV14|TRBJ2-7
ASSLGGNYEQY
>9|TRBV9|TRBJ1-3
ASSVGNTIY
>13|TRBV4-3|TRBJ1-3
ASSQEGTGGNTIY
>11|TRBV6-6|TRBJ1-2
ASYGRDGYGYT
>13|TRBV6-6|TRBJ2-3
ASSSSRGRGDTQY
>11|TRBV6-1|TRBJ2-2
ASSRDRAGELF
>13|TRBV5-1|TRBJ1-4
ASSLGTVTNEKLF
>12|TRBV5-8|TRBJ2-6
ASSFGSGANVLT
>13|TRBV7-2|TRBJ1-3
ASSLPGTGGNTIY
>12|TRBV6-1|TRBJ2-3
ASSVRGAGDTQY
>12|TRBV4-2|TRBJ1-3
ASSQRTGLNTIY
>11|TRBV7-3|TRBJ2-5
ASSGTSGSAQY